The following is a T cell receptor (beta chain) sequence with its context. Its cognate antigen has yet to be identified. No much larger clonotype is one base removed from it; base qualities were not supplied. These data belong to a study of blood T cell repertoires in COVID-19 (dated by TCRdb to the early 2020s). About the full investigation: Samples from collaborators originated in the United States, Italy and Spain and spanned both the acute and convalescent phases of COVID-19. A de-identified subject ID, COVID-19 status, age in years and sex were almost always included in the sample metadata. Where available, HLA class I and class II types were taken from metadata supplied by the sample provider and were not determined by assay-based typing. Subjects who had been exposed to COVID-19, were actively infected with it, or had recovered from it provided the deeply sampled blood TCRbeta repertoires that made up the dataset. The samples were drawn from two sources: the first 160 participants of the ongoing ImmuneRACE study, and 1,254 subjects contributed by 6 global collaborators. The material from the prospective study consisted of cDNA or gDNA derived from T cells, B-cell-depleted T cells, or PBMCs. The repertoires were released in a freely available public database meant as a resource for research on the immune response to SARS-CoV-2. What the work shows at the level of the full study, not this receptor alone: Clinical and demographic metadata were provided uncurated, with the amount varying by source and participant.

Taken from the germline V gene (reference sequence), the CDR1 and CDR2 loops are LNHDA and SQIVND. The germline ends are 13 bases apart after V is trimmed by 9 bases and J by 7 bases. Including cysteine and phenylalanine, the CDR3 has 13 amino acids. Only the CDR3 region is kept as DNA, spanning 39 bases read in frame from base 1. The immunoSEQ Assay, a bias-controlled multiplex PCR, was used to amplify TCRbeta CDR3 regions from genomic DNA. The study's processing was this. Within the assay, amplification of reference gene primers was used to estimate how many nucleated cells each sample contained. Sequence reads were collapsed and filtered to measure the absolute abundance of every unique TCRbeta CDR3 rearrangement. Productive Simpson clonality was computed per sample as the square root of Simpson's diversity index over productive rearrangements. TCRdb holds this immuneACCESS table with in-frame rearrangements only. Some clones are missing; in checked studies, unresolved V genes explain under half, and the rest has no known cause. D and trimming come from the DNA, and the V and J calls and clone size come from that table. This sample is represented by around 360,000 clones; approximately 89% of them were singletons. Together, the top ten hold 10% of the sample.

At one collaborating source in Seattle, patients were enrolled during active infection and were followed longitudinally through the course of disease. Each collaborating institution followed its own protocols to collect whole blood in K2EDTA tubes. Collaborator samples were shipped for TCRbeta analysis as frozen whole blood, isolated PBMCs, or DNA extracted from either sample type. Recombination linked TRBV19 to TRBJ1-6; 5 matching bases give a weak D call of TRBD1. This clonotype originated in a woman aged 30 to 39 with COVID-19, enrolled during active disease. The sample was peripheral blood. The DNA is TGTGCCAGCCAATCGGACAACAATTCACCCCTCCACTTT. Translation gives CASQSDNNSPLHF.